This TCR beta chain was sequenced for a study of T cells in Graves' hyperthyroidism and ophthalmopathy. For the study at large: The blood sample was taken at first diagnosis, before treatment began.

A word on this clonotype: The antigen remains undetermined.

Exclusion criteria comprised uncontrolled infection, other autoimmune disease, pregnancy or lactation. Researchers amplified the TCR beta CDR3 regions from RNA transcripts. TCR CDR3 regions were first amplified by RT-PCR with HTBI primers. TCRdb fed the multiplex PCR reads into MiXCR, producing one record per CDR3 protein. This sample yields roughly 840,000 distinct CDR3 sequences, of which around 39% are seen a single time; roughly 8.3% belongs to the top ten. The study, taken as a whole, reports: Ophthalmopathy, as predicted by the model, came a median about seven months after the prediction.

The sequence derives from a man in his late teens or twenties with Graves' hyperthyroidism. Material for sequencing was blood.

The CDR3 DNA follows: TGTGCCATCAGGAGGACAGGGGGTGAAAAACTGTTTTTT. It translates to CAIRRTGGEKLFF. The chain employs TRBV10-3 and TRBJ1-4; 10 bases map to TRBD1. The CDR3 loop spans 13 amino acids. V shed 6 bases, J shed 7 bases, and the junction held 2 bases outside the gene matches. Germline CDR1 and CDR2: ENHRY and SYGVKD.